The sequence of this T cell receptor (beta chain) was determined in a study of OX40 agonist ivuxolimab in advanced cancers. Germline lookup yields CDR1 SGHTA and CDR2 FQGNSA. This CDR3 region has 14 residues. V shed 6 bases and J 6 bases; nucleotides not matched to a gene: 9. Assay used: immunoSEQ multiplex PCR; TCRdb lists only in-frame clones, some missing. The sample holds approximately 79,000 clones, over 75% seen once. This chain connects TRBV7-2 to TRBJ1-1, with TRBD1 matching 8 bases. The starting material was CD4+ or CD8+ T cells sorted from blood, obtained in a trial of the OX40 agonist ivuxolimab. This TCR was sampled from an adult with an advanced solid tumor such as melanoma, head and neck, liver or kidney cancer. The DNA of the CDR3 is TGTGCCAGCAGTTTCCGGACAGGGTGGTCTGAAGCTTTCTTT. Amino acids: CASSFRTGWSEAFF.